This TCR beta chain was captured in a study of radiotherapy plus CTLA-4 blockade in lung cancer. At the level of the study: Among all patients, 18% showed objective responses, while about 30% had disease control.

The protocol was immunoSEQ multiplex PCR, while the TCRdb copy is restricted to in-frame clones and leaves out a portion. Found here are tens of thousands of clones, approximately 86% of them singletons; the top ten hold over 0.85%. The input for sequencing was peripheral blood, taken from a patient treated with radiotherapy plus ipilimumab. This sequence was found in a human donor with non-small cell lung cancer who had stable disease on radiotherapy plus ipilimumab.

This chain's CDR3 is CATSHRVAGANVLTF. The CDR3 region has the DNA TGTGCCACCAGCCACAGGGTAGCCGGGGCCAACGTCCTGACTTTC. This chain connects TRBV15 to TRBJ2-6; a weak D match, TRBD1 (6 bases). Between the trimmed V and J ends, which lost 5 bases and 4 bases, there was a span of 12 bases. Germline V gene sequence: CDR1 LNHNV, CDR2 YYDKDF (reference sequence). This CDR3 has 15 amino acids.